Presented here are 19 T cell receptor beta chains from one specimen sequenced in a study of T-cell memory formation after mild COVID-19 listed by TCRdb under 2021. The library was generated by 5' RACE. The sequencing machine was an Illumina NovaSeq 6000. TCRdb applied fastp at Q25 and MiXCR to the public reads, then kept only in-frame beta chains. Each CDR3 protein gets just one entry, which takes the most common genes and DNA from the rows behind it. This sample holds some 350,000 distinct CDR3 sequences; 10% to 15% were observed only once. Of the sample, about a fifth falls within the top ten clones. The sequenced material came from PBMCs or a T cell subset sorted from them (not recorded which). These receptors came from a man between 18 and 29 years old who had mild COVID-19 (a few samples of this study predate the infection). The sample titles of this study are shuffled in the database, so cell type and time point are left out; the donor was told from shared clones.

This clonotype has more than one count but fewer than ten. V gene TRBV5-1 combines with J gene TRBJ1-2; 10 nucleotides line up with TRBD1. CDR1 SGHRS and CDR2 YFSETQ come from the germline V gene. The CDR3 has 18 amino acids. Losses at the gene ends were 0 bases for V and 6 bases for J; bases not matched to a gene: 14. CDR3 DNA sequence: TGCGCCAGCAGCTTGGCACCGGGACAGGGGCCTCTGAGGGATGGCTACACCTTC. Translated: CASSLAPGQGPLRDGYTF.

The V and J genes are TRBV12-3 or TRBV12-4 and TRBJ1-6; 8 positions match TRBD1. V was pared by 4 bases and J by 0 bases, with 14 bases of the junction left unmatched. This CDR3 is 20 amino acids long. The CDR3: CASSSPSGTGPSSYNSPLHF. CDR3 DNA: TGTGCCAGCAGTTCTCCCTCCGGGACAGGTCCTAGCTCCTATAATTCACCCCTCCACTTT.

This clonotype was recorded many times. The rearrangement joins TRBV29-1 to TRBJ1-2, with 9 nucleotides matching TRBD1. Germline loops: CDR1 SQVTM, CDR2 ANQGSEA. The CDR3 sequence is 13 residues long. The ends lost 4 bases at V and 3 bases at J; junction bases unmatched: 3. The CDR3 loop is CSVGDRDDYGYTF. CDR3 DNA sequence: TGCAGCGTTGGGGACAGGGATGACTATGGCTACACCTTC.

This clonotype was counted ten times or more. The V and J genes are TRBV18 and TRBJ2-7; 12 bases line up with TRBD1. The J segment lost 3 bases and the V segment lost 2 bases, leaving 2 bases of the junction unmatched. Per the germline V gene, CDR1 is KGHSH and CDR2 is LQKENI. This CDR3 is built from 15 residues. The CDR3 spells CASSPGTGGIYEQYF. Here the CDR3 DNA reads TGTGCCAGCTCACCAGGGACAGGGGGCATCTACGAGCAGTACTTC.

This clonotype was found once. This sequence joins TRBV5-6 and TRBJ1-2, with D perhaps matching TRBD1 (5 bases). Trimming stripped 4 bases from V and 4 bases from J, with 17 bases between. Germline loops: CDR1 SGHDT, CDR2 YYEEEE. The CDR3 covers 15 residues. The CDR3 loop reads CASSRGPPISYGYTF. CDR3 nucleotides: TGTGCCAGCAGCCGGGGACCCCCGATTAGCTATGGCTACACCTTC.

This clonotype was found a few times. The rearrangement uses TRBV5-1 and TRBJ2-1; 12 bases match TRBD2. The CDR3 sequence is 16 residues long. Germline values: CDR1 SGHRS, CDR2 YFSETQ. The V segment lost 2 bases and the J segment 6 bases; nucleotides outside the gene matches: 6. The CDR3 sequence is CASSFLAGGPPNEQFF. The CDR3 bases are TGCGCCAGCAGCTTCCTAGCGGGGGGGCCACCCAATGAGCAGTTCTTC.

This chain joins TRBV4-3 and TRBJ1-2; D remains unclear. V gave up 1 base and J gave up 2 bases, with 11 bases separating them. CDR3 length: 15 amino acids. CDR1 and CDR2 (germline): LGHNA, YSLEER. Here the CDR3 reads CASSQGFQLNYGYTF. The DNA for the CDR3 is TGCGCCAGCAGCCAAGGCTTTCAGTTAAACTATGGCTACACCTTC.

This clonotype was seen more than once but under ten times. The chain uses TRBV2 and TRBJ1-5; 8 bases are shared with TRBD1. The V gene's germline CDR1 is SNHLY and CDR2 FYNNEI. The CDR3 runs 15 residues. The J segment lost 6 bases and the V segment lost 8 bases, leaving 12 bases of the junction unmatched. The CDR3 DNA sequence: TGTGCCAGCTCGATCGGACAGGGCGGGAGTCAGCCCCAGCATTTT. This encodes CASSIGQGGSQPQHF. The complete variable domain, with remaining parts taken from reference TRBV2 and TRBJ1-5, reads EPEVTQTPSHQVTQMGQEVILRCVPISNHLYFYWYRQILGQKVEFLVSFYNNEISEKSEIFDDQFSVERPDGSNFTLKIRSTKLEDSAMYFCASSIGQGGSQPQHFGDGTRLSIL.

A few counts support this clonotype. The chain links TRBV7-2 to TRBJ1-5; weak D call: TRBD1 (6 bases). This CDR3 is built from 13 residues. V was shortened by 5 bases and J by 5 bases, with 10 bases between the two germline ends. The germline V gene encodes CDR1 SGHTA and CDR2 FQGNSA. The DNA for the CDR3 is TGTGCCAGCAGCCAAGGACAGTATCAGCCCCAGCATTTT. Its translation: CASSQGQYQPQHF.

The chain combines TRBV12-5 with TRBJ2-1; D uncertain. CDR3 length: 11 residues. The germline V gene encodes CDR1 LGHNT and CDR2 FRNRAP. Trimming took 5 bases from V and 8 from J, leaving 7 bases between them. The CDR3 DNA is TGTGCTAGTGGTGAGGTCGATGAGCAGTTCTTC. Translating it yields CASGEVDEQFF.

V gene TRBV7-3 combines with J gene TRBJ2-1, with 9 bases identical to TRBD2. This CDR3 region has 17 residues. In germline, CDR1 is SGHTA, CDR2 FQGTGA. The ends lost 3 bases at V and 9 bases at J; junction bases unmatched: 15. CDR3 sequence: CASSFRPSSGAVGEQFF. The CDR3 DNA reads TGTGCCAGCAGCTTCCGTCCATCTAGCGGGGCAGTCGGTGAGCAGTTCTTC.

The V and J genes are TRBV20-1 and TRBJ2-7; 8 bases map to TRBD2. The CDR3 length is 14 residues. The junction had 8 bases not matched to a gene; V was cut back by 3 bases and J by 4 bases. Germline-derived CDR1 and CDR2 are DFQATT and SNEGSKA (reference sequence). The CDR3 loop reads CSASGGATSYEQYV. Here the CDR3 DNA reads TGCAGTGCTAGCGGGGGGGCTACGTCTTACGAGCAGTACGTC.

This chain links TRBV7-2 with TRBJ2-1; weak D call: TRBD2 (7 bases). Deletions cut 5 bases from V and 7 bases from J, with 15 bases between. The CDR3 length is 14 residues. In germline, CDR1 is SGHTA, CDR2 FQGNSA. The CDR3 sequence is CASSPGGLDNEQFF. The CDR3 region has the DNA TGTGCCAGCAGCCCCGGGGGGCTGGATAATGAGCAGTTCTTC. The complete variable domain, with remaining parts taken from reference TRBV7-2 and TRBJ2-1, reads GAGVSQSPSNKVTEKGKDVELRCDPISGHTALYWYRQSLGQGLEFLIYFQGNSAPDKSGLPSDRFSAERTGGSVSTLTIQRTQQEDSAVYLCASSPGGLDNEQFFGPGTRLTVL.

The chain couples TRBV6-5 to TRBJ1-3, with a possible D match to TRBD1 (6 bases). V shed 2 bases and J shed 2 bases, with 10 bases lying between them. This CDR3 comprises 15 residues. The germline CDR1 and CDR2 sequences are MNHEY and SVGAGI. The CDR3: CASSYTGSAGNTIYF. CDR3 in DNA: TGTGCCAGCAGTTACACAGGGTCGGCTGGAAACACCATATATTTT.

This clonotype occurred a few times. V and J are TRBV28 and TRBJ2-4; D might be TRBD1 (6 bases). The V gene's germline CDR1 is MDHEN and CDR2 SYDVKM. CDR3 length equals 16 residues. Deletions cut 4 bases from V and 0 bases from J, with 13 bases between. The CDR3 sequence is CASSSPGHLAKNIQYF. The CDR3 region has the DNA TGTGCCAGCAGTTCCCCGGGACACTTAGCCAAAAACATTCAGTACTTC.

This clonotype was seen a few times. V usage is TRBV4-1 and J usage is TRBJ2-3, with unresolved D. Looked up from germline, CDR1 is MGHRA and CDR2 is YSYEKL. This CDR3 contains 17 residues. V lost 2 bases to trimming and J lost 4 bases, with 19 bases between them. CDR3 sequence (DNA): TGCGCCAGCAGCCAACATACACTTCCGACGGGTGCAGATACGCAGTATTTT. It translates to CASSQHTLPTGADTQYF.

This clonotype has only a few counts. As DNA, the CDR3 is TGTGCCAGCAGCCGACAGTGGCACATCACAGATACGCAGTATTTT. Encoded protein: CASSRQWHITDTQYF. The chain carries TRBV7-9 and TRBJ2-3, with D tentatively TRBD1 (5 bases). The CDR3 has 15 residues. CDR1 is SEHNR and CDR2 is FQNEAQ in the germline V gene (reference sequence). V was shortened by 5 bases and J by 2 bases, with 14 bases between the two germline ends.

This clonotype showed up many times. The gene calls are TRBV20-1 and TRBJ2-5, with D possibly being TRBD2 (5 bases). In germline, CDR1 is DFQATT, CDR2 SNEGSKA (reference sequence). Trimming pared 2 bases from V and 2 bases from J, leaving 12 bases between. The CDR3 runs to 14 residues. The CDR3 coding sequence is TGCAGTGCTAGAAAGTGGGGAGAGCAAGAGACCCAGTACTTC. The encoded protein is CSARKWGEQETQYF.

The chain combines TRBV6-5 with TRBJ2-4; D tentatively fits TRBD1 or TRBD2 (5 bases each). Germline lookup yields CDR1 MNHEY and CDR2 SVGAGI. V dropped 5 bases and J dropped 7 bases, with 15 bases sitting between them. The CDR3 sequence is 14 residues long. CDR3 region: CASSARDQSNIQYF. The CDR3 DNA sequence: TGTGCCAGCAGTGCCCGGGACCAGAGTAACATTCAGTACTTC.